This T cell receptor beta chain was identified in a study of cytomegalovirus exposure and HLA in healthy donors. Germline loops: CDR1 SGHTS, CDR2 YDEGEE. The V gene end was trimmed by 0 bases and the J gene end by 0 bases; junction bases not matched to a gene: 6. This CDR3 region has 18 residues. PCR used 60 Vbeta primers and 13 Jbeta primers. The assay was immunoSEQ multiplex PCR, and TCRdb's table has in-frame clones only and misses some. The sample includes 150,000 to 200,000 clones, roughly 84% seen only once; the top ten take roughly 2.1%. Only one count was recorded for this clone. Its antigen remains unidentified. Broader study findings: Rare TCR sequences dominated, though some public TCRs recurred in many donors. An analysis was carried out later, and it reportedly showed fewer N-insertions in an Asian-associated ancestry cluster than the approximately 670-donor mean.

The gene calls are TRBV5-8 and TRBJ1-4; 9 nucleotides align to TRBD1. Sequencing was done on a sample of PBMCs. This TCR came from a man younger than 30 in good health and CMV-seronegative. CDR3: CASSLDPGQGATNEKLFF. The CDR3 DNA sequence: TGTGCCAGCAGCTTGGACCCGGGACAGGGCGCAACTAATGAAAAACTGTTTTTT.